Below, 9 T cell receptor beta chains from the same sample are listed, as sequenced in a study of OX40 agonist ivuxolimab in advanced cancers. Clones were read by immunoSEQ multiplex PCR, and TCRdb kept only the in-frame ones, dropping some. The sample has about 110,000 clones; around 90% are singletons. This specimen consisted of CD4+ or CD8+ T cells sorted from blood, obtained in a trial of the OX40 agonist ivuxolimab. Source of these receptors: an adult with an advanced solid tumor such as melanoma, head and neck, liver or kidney cancer.

The V and J genes are TRBV7-2 and TRBJ2-2; maybe TRBD1 (5 bases). Germline lookup yields CDR1 SGHTA and CDR2 FQGNSA. The CDR3 is made up of 14 amino acids. V lost 4 bases and J 6 bases, leaving 12 bases between the germline ends. Here the CDR3 DNA reads TGTGCCAGCAGCTCCCATACGACAGCCGGGGAGCTGTTTTTT. Protein sequence: CASSSHTTAGELFF.

This chain links TRBV6-5 with TRBJ2-1; D may match TRBD1 or TRBD2 (7 bases each). Germline assignment: CDR1 MNHEY and CDR2 SVGAGI. V lost 0 bases to trimming and J lost 7 bases, with 16 bases between them. This CDR3 has 16 amino acids. The CDR3 DNA is TGTGCCAGCAGTTACTCCCCAGGGGGGGCCAGGAATGAGCAGTTCTTC. The encoded protein is CASSYSPGGARNEQFF.

V usage is TRBV6-5 and J usage is TRBJ2-7; 11 nucleotides align to TRBD2. The germline V gene has CDR1 MNHEY and CDR2 SVGAGI. J lost 6 bases, V lost 5 bases, and 6 bases had no gene match. The CDR3 is 14 residues long. The CDR3 nucleotides are TGTGCCAGCAGTCCACTAGCGGGAGCTAGCGAGCAGTACTTC. Protein sequence: CASSPLAGASEQYF.

The chain is built from TRBV30 and TRBJ1-1, with D unresolved. Germline V CDR1 and CDR2: GTSNPN, SVGIG (reference sequence). V shed 3 bases and J shed 0 bases, with 11 bases lying between them. The CDR3 totals 14 residues. As DNA, the CDR3 is TGTGCCTGGAGACGTCCATCCATGAACACTGAAGCTTTCTTT. Protein sequence: CAWRRPSMNTEAFF.

The chain couples TRBV28 to TRBJ1-3; 8 bases map to TRBD1. J lost 2 bases, V lost 4 bases, and 1 base had no gene match. Germline CDR1 is MDHEN and CDR2 is SYDVKM. This CDR3 is 14 amino acids long. CDR3: CASSSGGAGNTIYF. For the CDR3, the DNA is TGTGCCAGCAGTTCAGGGGGCGCTGGAAACACCATATATTTT.

Points on this clone: The junction and the germline gene differ at one end; a read error may be behind it. This chain uses TRBV11-2 with TRBJ1-1; D is uncertain. Germline values: CDR1 SGHAT, CDR2 FQNNGV. CDR3 size: 14 residues. The CDR3 region is CASSLEGRYTEAFF. The CDR3 DNA reads TGTGCCAGCAGCCTAGAAGGACGGTACACTGAAGCTTTCTTT.

The V and J genes are TRBV11-2 and TRBJ2-7; 9 bases are shared with TRBD1. In germline, CDR1 is SGHAT, CDR2 FQNNGV. This CDR3 is 14 amino acids long. Losses at the gene ends were 5 bases for V and 0 bases for J; bases not matched to a gene: 2. The CDR3 sequence: CASSLQGASYEQYF. The CDR3 DNA is TGTGCCAGCAGCCTACAGGGGGCCTCCTACGAGCAGTACTTC.

The chain recombines TRBV27 with TRBJ2-5, with 9 bases matching TRBD1. Looked up from germline, CDR1 is MNHEY and CDR2 is SMNVEV (reference sequence). V gave up 1 base and J gave up 4 bases; unmatched junction bases: 4. CDR3 length: 15 residues. Here the CDR3 reads CASSLLGTGTETQYF. The CDR3 region has the DNA TGTGCCAGCAGTTTATTGGGGACAGGGACAGAGACCCAGTACTTC.

The gene calls are TRBV7-6 and TRBJ2-1; maybe TRBD2 (6 bases). The length of the CDR3 is 14 residues. The V end was cut by 4 bases, the J end by 7 bases, with 14 bases between. Looked up from germline, CDR1 is SGHVS and CDR2 is FNYEAQ. CDR3 region: CASSSRDSLNEQFF. The DNA of the CDR3 is TGTGCCAGCAGCTCCCGGGACTCACTTAATGAGCAGTTCTTC.